Below, one TCR beta chain is given with its context. It lacks a known antigen. Nothing much larger sits one base from this clone, and base qualities are not available. The immunoSEQ Assay, a bias-controlled multiplex PCR, was used to amplify TCRbeta CDR3 regions from genomic DNA. Per the source publication's procedure: The number of nucleated cells in each sample was estimated by amplification of reference gene primers within the assay. Sequence reads were collapsed and filtered to measure the absolute abundance of every unique TCRbeta CDR3 rearrangement. Productive Simpson clonality was computed per sample as the square root of Simpson's diversity index over productive rearrangements. In its TCRdb copy, this immuneACCESS table keeps in-frame sequences only and misses some clones. Where compared with another copy, unresolved V genes explain less than half of these, and the others have no known cause. V and J calls and clone size follow that table, whereas D and trimming were derived from the DNA. Across this sample there are about 64,000 clones, with about 70% seen only once. Jointly, the top ten make up around 5% of the sample.

This sample is drawn from a study of blood T cell repertoires in COVID-19 (dated by TCRdb to about 2020). With respect to the entire study: Samples covering the acute and convalescent phases of COVID-19 were provided by collaborators in the United States, Italy and Spain. The repertoires were released in a freely available public database intended as a resource for research on the immune response to SARS-CoV-2. The dataset comprised deeply sampled blood TCRbeta repertoires from subjects exposed to, actively infected with, or recovered from COVID-19. The material from the prospective study consisted of cDNA or gDNA derived from T cells, B-cell-depleted T cells, or PBMCs. The samples were drawn from two sources: the first 160 participants of the ongoing ImmuneRACE study, and 1,254 subjects contributed by 6 global collaborators. Sample metadata almost always included a de-identified subject ID, COVID-19 status, age in years and sex. Where available, HLA class I and class II types were taken from metadata supplied by the sample provider and were not determined by assay-based typing. The paper as a whole reports these results and caveats: Clinical and demographic metadata were provided uncurated, with the amount varying by source and participant.

V and J lose 4 bases and 3 bases, and a span of 8 bases separates them. Counted from cysteine to phenylalanine, this CDR3 has 13 amino acids. Only the CDR3 portion is preserved as DNA: 39 bases, with reading frame beginning at the first base. CDR1 and CDR2 were assigned from the germline V gene as KGHDR and SFDVKD. The collaborating institutions used their own protocols to collect whole blood in K2EDTA tubes. Collaborator samples were shipped for TCRbeta analysis as frozen whole blood, isolated PBMCs, or DNA extracted from either sample type. Input material: peripheral blood. Recombination connected TRBV24-1 to TRBJ1-2, with TRBD1 tentatively as D gene (5 bases match). The receptor comes from a human donor in a cohort sampled during active COVID-19. The CDR3 region reads CATSDLTDYGYTF. The nucleotide sequence reads TGTGCCACCAGTGACCTGACAGACTATGGCTACACCTTC.